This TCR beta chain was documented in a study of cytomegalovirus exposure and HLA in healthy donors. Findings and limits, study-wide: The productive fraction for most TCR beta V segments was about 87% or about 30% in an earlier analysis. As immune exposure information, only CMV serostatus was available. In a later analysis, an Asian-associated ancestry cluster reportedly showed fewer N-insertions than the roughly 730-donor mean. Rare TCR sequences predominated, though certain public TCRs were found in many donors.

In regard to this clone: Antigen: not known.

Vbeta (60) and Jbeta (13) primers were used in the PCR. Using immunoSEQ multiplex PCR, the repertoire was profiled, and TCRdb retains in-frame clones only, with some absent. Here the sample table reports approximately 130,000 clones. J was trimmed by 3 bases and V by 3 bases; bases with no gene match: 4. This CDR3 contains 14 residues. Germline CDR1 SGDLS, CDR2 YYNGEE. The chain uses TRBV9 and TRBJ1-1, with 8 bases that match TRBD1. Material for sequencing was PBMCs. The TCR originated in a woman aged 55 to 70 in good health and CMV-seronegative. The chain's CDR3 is CASSATGVDTEAFF. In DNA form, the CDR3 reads TGTGCCAGCAGCGCGACAGGGGTGGACACTGAAGCTTTCTTT.